A selection of T cell receptor beta chains follows, all from one sample in a study of blood T cell repertoires in COVID-19. Profiling relied on immunoSEQ multiplex PCR, and the TCRdb table lists in-frame clones only, not all of them. The repertoire has over 300,000 clones, 89% of them found once; the top ten carry approximately 1.2%. Sequenced: peripheral blood. These receptors came from a man aged 35-49 years with acute or convalescent COVID-19. CDR3s include the opening cysteine and the closing phenylalanine or tryptophan. The D gene is left open where the match is weak. A row's size may be missing; if present it is once, few, many or a size class.

size: NA
D: NA
J: TRBJ1-1
V: TRBV5-4
DNA: TGTGCCAGCAGCTGGACAGTTTTGAACACTGAAGCTTTCTTT
CDR3: CASSWTVLNTEAFF

size: NA
D: TRBD1
J: TRBJ2-7
V: TRBV6-5
DNA: TGTGCCAGCCGGGACAGCATCTCCTACGAGCAGTACTTC
CDR3: CASRDSISYEQYF

size: NA
D: NA
J: TRBJ2-6
V: TRBV9
DNA: TGTGCCAGCAGCCCCCGCTGGGCCCTCTCTGGGGCCAACGTCCTGACTTTC
CDR3: CASSPRWALSGANVLTF

size: NA
D: NA
J: TRBJ2-1
V: TRBV7-8
DNA: TGTGCCAGCAGCCCCTCGCGTCTGCCAACTCGCTCCTACAATGAGCAGTTCTTC
CDR3: CASSPSRLPTRSYNEQFF

size: NA
D: NA
J: TRBJ1-2
V: TRBV27
DNA: TGTGCCAGCAGTCCGGGAGGTGGGCTGGGGGGAGGCTACACCTTC
CDR3: CASSPGGGLGGGYTF

size: NA
D: NA
J: TRBJ2-5
V: TRBV5-4
DNA: TGTGCCAGCAGCTTGGCCGTCCAAGAGACCCAGTACTTC
CDR3: CASSLAVQETQYF

size: NA
D: NA
J: TRBJ1-4
V: TRBV4-1
DNA: TGCGCCAGCAGCCCCACCAGGGTTAGGGGTTCCGAAAAACTGTTTTTT
CDR3: CASSPTRVRGSEKLFF

size: few
D: NA
J: TRBJ1-1
V: TRBV30
DNA: TGTGCCTGGAGCGCAGGGCCGCTGGGCACTGAAGCTTTCTTT
CDR3: CAWSAGPLGTEAFF

size: NA
D: NA
J: TRBJ1-1
V: TRBV29-1
DNA: TGCAGCGGGCAACCGGGTCTGAACACTGAAGCTTTCTTT
CDR3: CSGQPGLNTEAFF

size: NA
D: NA
J: TRBJ1-1
V: TRBV3-1/TRBV3-2
DNA: TGTGCCAGCAGCCAAGTCGGCAGGGCGAACACTGAAGCTTTCTTT
CDR3: CASSQVGRANTEAFF

size: once
D: NA
J: TRBJ2-7
V: TRBV28
DNA: TGTGCCAGCAGAACACAAGTCGAGCAGTACTTC
CDR3: CASRTQVEQYF

size: NA
D: NA
J: TRBJ2-7
V: TRBV14
DNA: TGTGCCAGCAGCCACGGGAATTCCTACGAGCAGTACTTC
CDR3: CASSHGNSYEQYF

size: NA
D: NA
J: TRBJ2-1
V: TRBV19
DNA: TGTGCCAGTATGAGGGAGAACAATGAGCAGTTCTTC
CDR3: CASMRENNEQFF

size: NA
D: NA
J: TRBJ2-6
V: TRBV11-3
DNA: TGTGCCAGCAGCTTGAGAGGGTCTGGGGCCAACGTCCTGACTTTC
CDR3: CASSLRGSGANVLTF

size: NA
D: TRBD1
J: TRBJ1-2
V: TRBV6-2/TRBV6-3
DNA: TGTGCCAGCAGTTCGCGACAGGGAGATCTCTATGGCTACACCTTC
CDR3: CASSSRQGDLYGYTF

size: few
D: NA
J: TRBJ1-2
V: TRBV2
DNA: TGTGCCAGCAGTGAGGAAAGAGGTGGGGGCTACACCTTC
CDR3: CASSEERGGGYTF

size: NA
D: NA
J: TRBJ2-1
V: TRBV6-6
DNA: TGTGCCAGCAGGGTTGAAAGGGGCCACAATGAGCAGTTCTTC
CDR3: CASRVERGHNEQFF

size: NA
D: NA
J: TRBJ1-1
V: TRBV3-1/TRBV3-2
DNA: TGTGCCAGCAGCCAAATCGTCGGGGTGGGCGGCGAAGCTTTCTTT
CDR3: CASSQIVGVGGEAFF

size: NA
D: NA
J: TRBJ1-4
V: TRBV6-5
DNA: TGTGCCAGCAATACAGGGTCGGGCGAAAAACTGTTTTTT
CDR3: CASNTGSGEKLFF

size: NA
D: NA
J: TRBJ1-1
V: TRBV28
DNA: TGTGCCAGCAGCCGCCATTGGCCGAACACTGAAGCTTTCTTT
CDR3: CASSRHWPNTEAFF

size: NA
D: NA
J: TRBJ1-5
V: TRBV2
DNA: TGTGCCAGTTCGGTCCGGGGAGGCAATCAGCCCCAGCATTTT
CDR3: CASSVRGGNQPQHF

size: NA
D: TRBD1
J: TRBJ1-1
V: TRBV10-3
DNA: TGTGCCATCAGGGAGGACAGGGAGGTCACTGAAGCTTTCTTT
CDR3: CAIREDREVTEAFF

size: once
D: TRBD1
J: TRBJ1-5
V: TRBV18
DNA: TGTGCCAGCTCAGGACAGGGGGCCAGCAATCAGCCCCAGCATTTT
CDR3: CASSGQGASNQPQHF

size: NA
D: TRBD1
J: TRBJ1-4
V: TRBV7-2
DNA: TGTGCCAGCAGCTCTCTCGCCCGGGACAGAGAAAATGAAAAACTGTTTTTT
CDR3: CASSSLARDRENEKLFF

size: NA
D: TRBD2
J: TRBJ2-4
V: TRBV5-8
DNA: TGTGCCAGCAGGTTACTCCGGGGGGGCAAAAACATTCAGTACTTC
CDR3: CASRLLRGGKNIQYF

size: NA
D: TRBD2
J: TRBJ2-5
V: TRBV5-6
DNA: TGTGCCAGCAGCTTGGCACTAGCGGGGGTGGAGACCCAGTACTTC
CDR3: CASSLALAGVETQYF

size: NA
D: NA
J: TRBJ2-1
V: TRBV3-1/TRBV3-2
DNA: TGTGCCAGCAGCCAAGGAGCGGGTGGCTTCTACAATGAGCAGTTCTTC
CDR3: CASSQGAGGFYNEQFF

size: NA
D: TRBD2
J: TRBJ2-3
V: TRBV9
DNA: TGTGCCAGCAGCCCAGGGAGGGCCGCGGGAACAGATACGCAGTATTTT
CDR3: CASSPGRAAGTDTQYF

size: NA
D: NA
J: TRBJ2-7
V: TRBV4-1
DNA: TGCGCCAGCAGCCAAGACCAATTCAACTACGAGCAGTACTTC
CDR3: CASSQDQFNYEQYF

size: NA
D: TRBD1
J: TRBJ1-4
V: TRBV2
DNA: TGTGCCAGCAGTGAGGAGGGGGCGGCTGAAAAACTGTTTTTT
CDR3: CASSEEGAAEKLFF

size: NA
D: TRBD1
J: TRBJ1-2
V: TRBV28
DNA: TGTGCCAGCAGTTTCTCCGGACAGGGACTGGGTGGCTACACCTTC
CDR3: CASSFSGQGLGGYTF

size: NA
D: TRBD1
J: TRBJ2-1
V: TRBV7-9
DNA: TGTGCCAGCAGAAGACAGGGGGCATACAATGAGCAGTTCTTC
CDR3: CASRRQGAYNEQFF

size: NA
D: TRBD2
J: TRBJ2-1
V: TRBV10-2
DNA: TGCGCCAGCAGTCTCACTAGCGGGCCCTACAATGAGCAGTTCTTC
CDR3: CASSLTSGPYNEQFF

size: NA
D: TRBD1
J: TRBJ1-5
V: TRBV15
DNA: TGTGCCACCAGCAGGGATCCGGACAGGGGTCATCAGCCCCAGCATTTT
CDR3: CATSRDPDRGHQPQHF

size: NA
D: NA
J: TRBJ2-3
V: TRBV4-1
DNA: TGCGCCAGCAGCCAAGAAGTACCTCAGGATACGCAGTATTTT
CDR3: CASSQEVPQDTQYF

size: NA
D: NA
J: TRBJ1-2
V: TRBV6-5
DNA: TGTGCCAGCAGTTACTCGACACAAAACTATGGCTACACCTTC
CDR3: CASSYSTQNYGYTF

size: few
D: NA
J: TRBJ2-7
V: TRBV7-8
DNA: TGTGCCAGCAGGGAGGCAGGAGGGGAGCAGTACTTC
CDR3: CASREAGGEQYF

size: NA
D: NA
J: TRBJ1-2
V: TRBV27
DNA: TGTGCCAGCAGAGCCCCCGGGGGGCACTATGGCTACACCTTC
CDR3: CASRAPGGHYGYTF

size: NA
D: NA
J: TRBJ1-1
V: TRBV5-1
DNA: TGCGCCAGCAGTGCGGGCGGGGGGGACACTGAAGCTTTCTTT
CDR3: CASSAGGGDTEAFF

size: NA
D: NA
J: TRBJ1-1
V: TRBV9
DNA: TGTGCCAGCAGCGTAGTCGGACAGAGCACTGAAGCTTTCTTT
CDR3: CASSVVGQSTEAFF

size: NA
D: NA
J: TRBJ1-1
V: TRBV5-1
DNA: TGCGCCAGCAGCTTAACACAGGGAAGGGCTGAAGCTTTCTTT
CDR3: CASSLTQGRAEAFF

size: once
D: TRBD1
J: TRBJ1-1
V: TRBV5-8
DNA: TGTGCCAGCAGCCTACGGACAGGGAGAGATAAGACTGAAGCTTTCTTT
CDR3: CASSLRTGRDKTEAFF

size: many
D: NA
J: TRBJ1-4
V: TRBV6-2/TRBV6-3
DNA: TGTGCCAGCAGTTACGGCGGGACTAATGAAAAACTGTTTTTT
CDR3: CASSYGGTNEKLFF

size: NA
D: NA
J: TRBJ1-4
V: TRBV2
DNA: TGTGCCAGTCTTCGACAGCCGGGTAATGAAAAACTGTTTTTT
CDR3: CASLRQPGNEKLFF

size: NA
D: NA
J: TRBJ2-1
V: TRBV28
DNA: TGTGCCACAAACACCTACAATGAGCAGTTCTTC
CDR3: CATNTYNEQFF

size: NA
D: TRBD2
J: TRBJ2-6
V: TRBV28
DNA: TGTGCCAGCAGCTGGACTAGCGGGAAGTTTGGGGCCAACGTCCTGACTTTC
CDR3: CASSWTSGKFGANVLTF

size: NA
D: TRBD1
J: TRBJ1-1
V: TRBV30
DNA: TGTGCCTGGAGTTACCCCGGGACAGCAAACACTGAAGCTTTCTTT
CDR3: CAWSYPGTANTEAFF

size: NA
D: NA
J: TRBJ1-1
V: TRBV5-4
DNA: TGTGCCAGCAGCGCCCAACAGGGTAACACTGAAGCTTTCTTT
CDR3: CASSAQQGNTEAFF

size: NA
D: TRBD1
J: TRBJ1-2
V: TRBV5-4
DNA: TGTGCCAGCAGCTTTTCTACAGGGGGGCGCGGCTACACCTTC
CDR3: CASSFSTGGRGYTF

size: NA
D: TRBD1
J: TRBJ2-5
V: TRBV5-1
DNA: TGCGCCAGCGGATCCCCGGGACAGCAAGAGACCCAGTACTTC
CDR3: CASGSPGQQETQYF

size: NA
D: NA
J: TRBJ1-4
V: TRBV15
DNA: TGTGCCACCAGCAGAGTTGGCGAAAAACTGTTTTTT
CDR3: CATSRVGEKLFF